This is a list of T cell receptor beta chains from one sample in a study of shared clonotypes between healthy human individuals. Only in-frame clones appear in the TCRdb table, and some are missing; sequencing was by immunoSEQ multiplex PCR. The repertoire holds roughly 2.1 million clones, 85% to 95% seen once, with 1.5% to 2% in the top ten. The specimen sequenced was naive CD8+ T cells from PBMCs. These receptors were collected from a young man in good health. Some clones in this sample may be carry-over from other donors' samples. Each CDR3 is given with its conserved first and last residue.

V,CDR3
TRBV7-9,CASSYYQGTEQYF
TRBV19,CASSITGTGPEAFF
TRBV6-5,CASSWAGTGVREQYF
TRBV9,CASSVGGADTDTQYF
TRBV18,CASSPLKGHQNYGYTF
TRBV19,CASSLIQGYEQYF
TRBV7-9,CASSPRSGGTDTQYF
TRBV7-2,CASSPGGRNGYTF
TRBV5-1,CASGRESSKVYEQYF
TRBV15,CATSTWTGYGGQPQHF